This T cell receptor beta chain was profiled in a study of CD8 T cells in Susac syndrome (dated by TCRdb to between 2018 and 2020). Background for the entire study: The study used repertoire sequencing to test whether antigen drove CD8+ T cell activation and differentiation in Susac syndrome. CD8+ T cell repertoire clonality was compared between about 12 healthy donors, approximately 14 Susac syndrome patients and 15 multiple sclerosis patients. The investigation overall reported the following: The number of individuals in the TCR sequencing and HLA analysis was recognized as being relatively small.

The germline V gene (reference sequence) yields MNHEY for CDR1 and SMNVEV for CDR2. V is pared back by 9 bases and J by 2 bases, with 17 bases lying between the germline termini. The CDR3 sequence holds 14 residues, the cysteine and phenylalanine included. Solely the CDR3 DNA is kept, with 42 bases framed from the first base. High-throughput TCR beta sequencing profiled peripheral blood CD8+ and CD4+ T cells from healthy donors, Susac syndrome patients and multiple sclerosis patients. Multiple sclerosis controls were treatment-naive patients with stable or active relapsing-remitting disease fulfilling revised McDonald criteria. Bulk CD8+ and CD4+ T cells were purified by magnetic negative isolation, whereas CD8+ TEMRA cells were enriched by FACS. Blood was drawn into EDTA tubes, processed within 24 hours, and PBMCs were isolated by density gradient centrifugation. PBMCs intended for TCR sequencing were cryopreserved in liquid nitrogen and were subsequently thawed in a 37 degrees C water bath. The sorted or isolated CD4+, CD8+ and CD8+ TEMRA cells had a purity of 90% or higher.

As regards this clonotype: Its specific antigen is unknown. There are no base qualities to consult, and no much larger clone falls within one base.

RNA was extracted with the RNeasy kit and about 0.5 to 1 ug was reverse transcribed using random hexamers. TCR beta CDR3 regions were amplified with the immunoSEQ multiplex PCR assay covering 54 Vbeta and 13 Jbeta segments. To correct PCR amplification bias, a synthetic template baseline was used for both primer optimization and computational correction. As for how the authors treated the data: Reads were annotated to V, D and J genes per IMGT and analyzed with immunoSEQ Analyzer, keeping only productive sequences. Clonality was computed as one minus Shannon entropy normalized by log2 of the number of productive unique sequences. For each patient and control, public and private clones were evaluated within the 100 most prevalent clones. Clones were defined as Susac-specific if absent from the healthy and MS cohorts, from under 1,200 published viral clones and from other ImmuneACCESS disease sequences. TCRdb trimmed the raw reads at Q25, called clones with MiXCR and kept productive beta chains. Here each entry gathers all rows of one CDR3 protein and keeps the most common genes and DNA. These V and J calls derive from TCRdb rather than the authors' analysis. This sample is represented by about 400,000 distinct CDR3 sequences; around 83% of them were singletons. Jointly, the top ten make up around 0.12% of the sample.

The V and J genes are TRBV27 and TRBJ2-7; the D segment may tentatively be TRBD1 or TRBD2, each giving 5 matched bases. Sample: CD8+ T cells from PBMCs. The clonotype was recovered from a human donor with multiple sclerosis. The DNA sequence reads TGTGCCAGTAAAACCGGGACGGCCCCCTACGAGCAGTACTTC. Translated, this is CASKTGTAPYEQYF.